This is a list of T cell receptor beta chains from one sample in a study of blood T cell repertoires in COVID-19. Produced via immunoSEQ multiplex PCR; TCRdb's table is partial and in-frame only. The sample includes about 400,000 clones, around 92% of them seen just once. Sequenced material: PBMCs or T cells enriched from blood (not recorded which). Receptors were obtained from a woman in her 30s who had recovered from COVID-19. Each CDR3 is given with its conserved first and last residue. A D gene is named only where the DNA matches it firmly. Only some rows state a clone size, as once, few, many or a class for expanded clones.

D,V,J,size,DNA,CDR3
.,TRBV30,TRBJ1-4,.,TGTGCCTGGAGAGCTAATACAGGGAATAATGAAAAACTGTTTTTT,CAWRANTGNNEKLFF
TRBD1,TRBV6-5,TRBJ2-7,once,TGTGCCAGCAGTTACTCAGGGACAGGGGTCTACGAGCAGTACTTC,CASSYSGTGVYEQYF
.,TRBV30,TRBJ1-5,.,TGTGCCTGGAGTCACCGGGACACTAGCAATCAGCCCCAGCATTTT,CAWSHRDTSNQPQHF
TRBD1,TRBV19,TRBJ1-2,.,TGTGCCAGTAGTTCATATACAGGGGGCGGAGGCTATGGCTACACCTTC,CASSSYTGGGGYGYTF
.,TRBV29-1,TRBJ1-5,.,TGCAGCGCGAGCACAGGGATCAATCAGCCCCAGCATTTT,CSASTGINQPQHF
TRBD1,TRBV11-2,TRBJ1-1,once,TGTGCCAGCAGCCGGTCCGGGACAGGGGATCAGGTAGCTTTCTTT,CASSRSGTGDQVAFF
TRBD1,TRBV27,TRBJ1-6,.,TGTGCCAGCCTAGGACAGGGAAATTCACCCCTCCACTTT,CASLGQGNSPLHF
.,TRBV29-1,TRBJ1-1,once,TGCAGCGTTGCGGTGAGACAGGACACTGAAGCTTTCTTT,CSVAVRQDTEAFF
.,TRBV7-9,TRBJ2-2,few,TGTGCCAGCAGCTTACGACGGGAGTACACCGGGGAGCTGTTTTTT,CASSLRREYTGELFF
TRBD1,TRBV15,TRBJ1-3,once,TGTGCCACCAGCAGAGGGGACAGATCAGGAAACACCATATATTTT,CATSRGDRSGNTIYF
.,TRBV6-5,TRBJ1-1,.,TGTGCCAGCACCCGACCCGGAGGCACTGAAGCTTTCTTT,CASTRPGGTEAFF
TRBD2,TRBV6-1,TRBJ2-1,.,TGTGCCAGCAGTGAGTCGAGGACTAGCGGAGATTACAATGAGCAGTTCTTC,CASSESRTSGDYNEQFF
.,TRBV9,TRBJ2-2,few,TGTGCCAGCAGCCCAAGACACCTCACCGGGGAGCTGTTTTTT,CASSPRHLTGELFF
.,TRBV19,TRBJ2-1,.,TGTGCCAGTAGTATGGACGGGAGCCGCAATGAGCAGTTCTTC,CASSMDGSRNEQFF
.,TRBV30,TRBJ2-7,.,TGTGCCTGGATTACTCTGGAGGGAAAGTACTTC,CAWITLEGKYF
TRBD1,TRBV12-5,TRBJ1-2,.,TGTGCTAGTGTTTGGGACAGTGAGAACTATGGCTACACCTTC,CASVWDSENYGYTF
.,TRBV6-5,TRBJ2-1,.,TGTGCCAGCAGTTACAGGCGGTACAATGAGCAGTTCTTC,CASSYRRYNEQFF
.,TRBV24-1,TRBJ2-1,.,TGTGCCACCAGTGACCCTGGGACAATTAATGAGCAGTTCTTC,CATSDPGTINEQFF
.,TRBV12-3/TRBV12-4,TRBJ1-5,.,TGTGCCAGTGCGGGGTCCGATCAGCCCCAGCATTTT,CASAGSDQPQHF
.,TRBV3-1/TRBV3-2,TRBJ1-1,.,TGTGCCAGCAGCCGAGGGAGTTGGAACACTGAAGCTTTCTTT,CASSRGSWNTEAFF
.,TRBV5-1,TRBJ1-2,.,TGCGCCAGCAACTTGGATGGGGGCGCCACCTTC,CASNLDGGATF
TRBD1,TRBV3-1/TRBV3-2,TRBJ2-7,.,TGTGCCAGCAGCCAAGTATCAGGAGACAGGGTTATCTACGAGCAGTACTTC,CASSQVSGDRVIYEQYF
.,TRBV28,TRBJ2-3,.,TGTGCCAGCAGTTTGTCAGTCACAGATACGCAGTATTTT,CASSLSVTDTQYF
TRBD1,TRBV9,TRBJ1-5,.,TGTGCCAGCAGTCCCTCGGGGACAGGGGTCCGGCATTTT,CASSPSGTGVRHF
TRBD1,TRBV6-5,TRBJ2-7,.,TGTGCCAGCAGTTCCCCCCGACAGGGCTCCTTCGAGCAGTACTTC,CASSSPRQGSFEQYF
.,TRBV20-1,TRBJ2-1,.,TGCAGTGCTAGTGAGGCAGGTTACAATGAGCAGTTCTTC,CSASEAGYNEQFF
TRBD2,TRBV11-2,TRBJ2-7,few,TGTGCCAGCAGACGGACTAGCGGGAGATGGTACGAGCAGTACTTC,CASRRTSGRWYEQYF
TRBD1,TRBV7-2,TRBJ1-2,.,TGTGCCAGCAGCTTAGTAATCCAGGGGGCGATGCACTTC,CASSLVIQGAMHF
.,TRBV6-6,TRBJ2-5,once,TGTGCCAGCAGTCGGGGAGATCAAGAGACCCAGTACTTC,CASSRGDQETQYF
.,TRBV4-1,TRBJ1-4,.,TGCGCCAGCAGCCCCCTGGGGGGGCGATCTAATGAAAAACTGTTTTTT,CASSPLGGRSNEKLFF
.,TRBV12-5,TRBJ1-5,.,TGTGCTAGTGGCTCCCACGACAGGTCGAATCAGCCCCAGCATTTT,CASGSHDRSNQPQHF